Presented here are 5 T cell receptor beta chains from one specimen sequenced in a study of early T cells in non-severe SARS-CoV-2 infection. MiXCR was run by TCRdb on the 5' RACE reads, yielding one entry per CDR3 protein. Of more than 90,000 distinct CDR3 sequences listed, 13% are singletons. The specimen sequenced was whole blood. The receptors were sampled from an adult who was a healthcare worker with PCR-confirmed SARS-CoV-2 infection or an uninfected control (not recorded which).

The V gene is TRBV13, the J gene TRBJ2-7, with D perhaps given as TRBD1 or TRBD2 (5 bases each). Germline V gene data show CDR1 as PRHDT and CDR2 as FYEKMQ (reference sequence). The CDR3 loop spans 15 amino acids. V lost 1 base, J lost 1 base, and 11 bases lay in between. The DNA for the CDR3 is TGTGCCAGCAGCTTAGAGGGTGGGGGTTCCTACGAGCAGTACTTC. Translated: CASSLEGGGSYEQYF.

This clonotype was counted only a few times. V usage is TRBV3-1 and J usage is TRBJ2-1, with TRBD2 identical over 11 bases. Looked up from germline, CDR1 is LGHDT and CDR2 is YNNKEL (reference sequence). This CDR3 spans 15 amino acids. After removal of 3 bases from V and 7 bases from J, the junction contained 5 bases not matched to a gene. CDR3 DNA: TGTGCCAGCAGCCAGGGGACTAGCGGAAGGAATGAGCAGTTCTTC. It encodes CASSQGTSGRNEQFF.

The V call is TRBV7-2, the J call TRBJ2-1, with TRBD2 matching 10 bases. The J segment lost 7 bases and the V segment lost 5 bases, leaving 11 bases of the junction unmatched. Germline-derived CDR1 and CDR2 are SGHTA and FQGNSA. The CDR3 loop spans 16 amino acids. The CDR3 region is CASSLQAGGPRNEQFF. DNA for the CDR3: TGTGCCAGCAGCCTCCAAGCGGGGGGGCCGAGAAATGAGCAGTTCTTC.

The chain couples TRBV20-1 to TRBJ1-4; no clear D gene. Germline V lookup: CDR1 DFQATT, CDR2 SNEGSKA (reference sequence). Trimming stripped 2 bases from V and 10 bases from J, with 17 bases between. This CDR3 comprises 14 residues. The CDR3 protein is CSARPQLGPLKLFF. CDR3 sequence (DNA): TGCAGTGCTAGACCACAACTGGGCCCGTTAAAACTGTTTTTT.

This clonotype was recorded at least ten times. V gene TRBV2 combines with J gene TRBJ1-5, with D tentatively TRBD1 (6 bases). Germline assignment: CDR1 SNHLY and CDR2 FYNNEI. CDR3 length: 12 amino acids. The V gene lost 8 bases and the J gene lost 9 bases, with 14 bases spanning the gap. The CDR3 sequence is CASHRALGPQHF. As DNA, the CDR3 is TGTGCCAGCCACAGGGCCCTGGGGCCCCAGCATTTT.